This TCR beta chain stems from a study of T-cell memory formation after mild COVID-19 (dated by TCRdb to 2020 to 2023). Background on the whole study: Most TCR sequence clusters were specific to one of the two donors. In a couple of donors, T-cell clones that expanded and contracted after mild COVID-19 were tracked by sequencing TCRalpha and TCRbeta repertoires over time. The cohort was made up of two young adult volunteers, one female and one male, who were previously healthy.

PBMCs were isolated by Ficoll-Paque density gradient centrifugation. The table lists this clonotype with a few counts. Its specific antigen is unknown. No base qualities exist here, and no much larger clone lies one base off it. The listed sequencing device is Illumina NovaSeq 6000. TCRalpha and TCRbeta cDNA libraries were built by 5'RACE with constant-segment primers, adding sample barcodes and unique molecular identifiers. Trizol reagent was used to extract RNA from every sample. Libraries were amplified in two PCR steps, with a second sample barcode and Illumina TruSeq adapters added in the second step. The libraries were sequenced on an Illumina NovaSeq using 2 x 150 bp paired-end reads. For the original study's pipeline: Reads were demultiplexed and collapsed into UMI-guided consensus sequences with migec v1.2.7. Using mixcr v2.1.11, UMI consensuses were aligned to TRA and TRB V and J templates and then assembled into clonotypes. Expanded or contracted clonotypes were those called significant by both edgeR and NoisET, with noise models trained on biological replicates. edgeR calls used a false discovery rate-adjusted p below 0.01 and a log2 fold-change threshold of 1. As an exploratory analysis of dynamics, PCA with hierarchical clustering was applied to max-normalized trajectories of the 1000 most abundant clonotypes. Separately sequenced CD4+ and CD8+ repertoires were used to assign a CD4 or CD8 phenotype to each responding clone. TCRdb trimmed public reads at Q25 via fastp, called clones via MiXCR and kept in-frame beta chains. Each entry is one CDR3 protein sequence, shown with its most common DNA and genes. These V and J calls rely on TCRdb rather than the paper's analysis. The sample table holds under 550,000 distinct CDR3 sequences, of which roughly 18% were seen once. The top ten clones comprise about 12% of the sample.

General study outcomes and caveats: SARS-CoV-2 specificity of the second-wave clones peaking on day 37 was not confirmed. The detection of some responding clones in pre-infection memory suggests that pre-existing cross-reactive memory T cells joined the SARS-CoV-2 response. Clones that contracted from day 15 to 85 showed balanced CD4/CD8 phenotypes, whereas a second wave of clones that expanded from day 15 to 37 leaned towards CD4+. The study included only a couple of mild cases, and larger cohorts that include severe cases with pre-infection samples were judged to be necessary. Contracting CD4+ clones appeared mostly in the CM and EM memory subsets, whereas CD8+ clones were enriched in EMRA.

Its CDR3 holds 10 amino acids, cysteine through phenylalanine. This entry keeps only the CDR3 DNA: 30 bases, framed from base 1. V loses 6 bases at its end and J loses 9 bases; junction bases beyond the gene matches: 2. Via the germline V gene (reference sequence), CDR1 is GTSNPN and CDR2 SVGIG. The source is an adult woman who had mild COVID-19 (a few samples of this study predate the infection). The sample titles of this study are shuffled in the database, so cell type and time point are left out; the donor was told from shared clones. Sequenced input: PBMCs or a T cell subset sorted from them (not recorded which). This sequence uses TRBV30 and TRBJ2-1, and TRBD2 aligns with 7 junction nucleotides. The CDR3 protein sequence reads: CACGRGEQFF. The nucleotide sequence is TGTGCCTGTGGGAGGGGTGAGCAGTTCTTC.